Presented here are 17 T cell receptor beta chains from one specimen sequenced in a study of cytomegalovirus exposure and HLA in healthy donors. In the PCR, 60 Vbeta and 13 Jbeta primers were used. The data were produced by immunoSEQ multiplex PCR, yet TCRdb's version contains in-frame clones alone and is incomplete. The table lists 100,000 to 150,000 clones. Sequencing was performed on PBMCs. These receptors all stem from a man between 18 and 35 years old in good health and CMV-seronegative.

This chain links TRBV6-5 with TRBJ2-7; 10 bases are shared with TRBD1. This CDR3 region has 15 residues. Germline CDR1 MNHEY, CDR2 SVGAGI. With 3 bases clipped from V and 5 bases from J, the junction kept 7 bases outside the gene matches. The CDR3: CASSYDDRGLDEQYF. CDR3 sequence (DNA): TGTGCCAGCAGTTATGACGACAGGGGGCTGGACGAGCAGTACTTC.

The CDR3 coding sequence is TGTGCCAGCAGTTTGTGGGAGGCCTCCTCTGGGGCCAACGTCCTGACTTTC. This encodes CASSLWEASSGANVLTF. V gene TRBV27 combines with J gene TRBJ2-6; possible D gene TRBD2, 6 bases. From germline, CDR1 is MNHEY and CDR2 SMNVEV (reference sequence). V lost 3 bases to trimming and J lost 0 bases, with 12 bases between them. The CDR3 length is 17 residues. Full variable domain (missing parts from reference TRBV27 and TRBJ2-6): EAQVTQNPRYLITVTGKKLTVTCSQNMNHEYMSWYRQDPGLGLRQIYYSMNVEVTDKGDVPEGYKVSRKEKRNFPLILESPSPNQTSLYFCASSLWEASSGANVLTFGAGSRLTVL.

CDR3 amino acids: CASSLDRGTGELFF. The DNA of the CDR3 is TGTGCCAGCAGCCTCGACAGGGGCACCGGGGAGCTGTTTTTT. The V call is TRBV7-7, the J call TRBJ2-2; 8 nucleotides match TRBD1. The V gene's germline CDR1 is SSHAT and CDR2 FNYEAQ (reference sequence). The CDR3 runs to 14 residues. Trimming took 5 bases from V and 4 from J; bases not matched to a gene: 3.

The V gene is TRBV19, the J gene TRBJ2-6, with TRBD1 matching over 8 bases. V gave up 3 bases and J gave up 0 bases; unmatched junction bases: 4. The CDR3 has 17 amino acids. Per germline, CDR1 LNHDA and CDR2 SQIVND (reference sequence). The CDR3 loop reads CASSIQGALSGANVLTF. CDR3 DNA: TGTGCCAGTAGTATTCAGGGGGCCCTCTCTGGGGCCAACGTCCTGACTTTC.

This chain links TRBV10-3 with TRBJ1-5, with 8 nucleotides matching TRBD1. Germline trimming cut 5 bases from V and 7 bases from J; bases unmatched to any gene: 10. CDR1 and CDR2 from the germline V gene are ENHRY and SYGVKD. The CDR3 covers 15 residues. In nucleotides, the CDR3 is TGTGCCATCAGTCGAGGGACAGGCATCGGGCAGCCCCAGCATTTT. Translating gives CAISRGTGIGQPQHF.

The CDR3 region is CASRTAGGQWGSYEQYF. DNA for the CDR3: TGTGCCAGCAGGACCGCGGGGGGTCAGTGGGGTTCCTACGAGCAGTACTTC. This sequence joins TRBV27 and TRBJ2-7; the match to TRBD2 covers 8 bases. The germline V gene encodes CDR1 MNHEY and CDR2 SMNVEV (reference sequence). The CDR3 is 17 amino acids. V gave up 6 bases and J gave up 1 base; unmatched junction bases: 14.

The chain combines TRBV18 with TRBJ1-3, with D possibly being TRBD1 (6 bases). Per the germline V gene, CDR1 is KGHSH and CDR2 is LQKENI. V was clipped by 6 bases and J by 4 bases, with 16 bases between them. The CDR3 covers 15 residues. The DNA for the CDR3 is TGTGCCAGCTCGCGTGATGGACAGTGGGGAAACACCATATATTTT. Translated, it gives CASSRDGQWGNTIYF.

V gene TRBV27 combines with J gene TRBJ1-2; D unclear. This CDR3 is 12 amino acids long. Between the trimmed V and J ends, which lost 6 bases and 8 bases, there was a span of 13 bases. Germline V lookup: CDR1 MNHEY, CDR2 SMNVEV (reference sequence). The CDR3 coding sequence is TGTGCCAGCAGGCACAAAACGGGGGGCTACACCTTC. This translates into CASRHKTGGYTF.

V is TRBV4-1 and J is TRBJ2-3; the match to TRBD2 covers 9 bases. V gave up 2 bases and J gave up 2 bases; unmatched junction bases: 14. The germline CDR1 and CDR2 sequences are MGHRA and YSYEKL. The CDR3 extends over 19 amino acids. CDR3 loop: CASSQRGPGAGGLTDTQYF. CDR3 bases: TGCGCCAGCAGCCAACGAGGGCCCGGAGCGGGGGGACTCACAGATACGCAGTATTTT.

The chain's CDR3 is CASSYSVAGGRGEQFF. As DNA, the CDR3 is TGTGCCAGCAGTTACTCGGTAGCGGGGGGGCGAGGTGAGCAGTTCTTC. The rearrangement joins TRBV6-5 to TRBJ2-1; 11 bases match TRBD2. This CDR3 is 16 amino acids long. With V trimmed by 0 bases and J by 9 bases, 7 bases remained unmatched. Germline V gene lookup returns CDR1 MNHEY and CDR2 SVGAGI.

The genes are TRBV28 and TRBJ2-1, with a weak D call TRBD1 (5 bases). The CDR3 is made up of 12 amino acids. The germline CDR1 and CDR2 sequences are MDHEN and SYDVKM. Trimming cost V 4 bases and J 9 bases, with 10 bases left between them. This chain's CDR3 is CASSSGISEQFF. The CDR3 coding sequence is TGTGCCAGCAGTTCAGGGATTAGTGAGCAGTTCTTC.

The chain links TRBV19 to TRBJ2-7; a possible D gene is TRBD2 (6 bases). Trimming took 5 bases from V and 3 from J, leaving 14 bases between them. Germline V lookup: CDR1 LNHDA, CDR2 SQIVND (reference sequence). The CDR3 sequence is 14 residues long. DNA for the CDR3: TGTGCCAGTAGTCTTGCAGGCGGGGTCTACGAGCAGTACTTC. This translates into CASSLAGGVYEQYF. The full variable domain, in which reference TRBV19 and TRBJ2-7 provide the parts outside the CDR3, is DGGITQSPKYLFRKEGQNVTLSCEQNLNHDAMYWYRQDPGQGLRLIYYSQIVNDFQKGDIAEGYSVSREKKESFPLTVTSAQKNPTAFYLCASSLAGGVYEQYFGPGTRLTVT.

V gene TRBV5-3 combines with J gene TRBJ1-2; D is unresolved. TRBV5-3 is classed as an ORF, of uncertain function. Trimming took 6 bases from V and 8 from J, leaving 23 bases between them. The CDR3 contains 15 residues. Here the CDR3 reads CARNPRPASPGGYTF. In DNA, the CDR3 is TGTGCCAGAAACCCCCGGCCAGCCTCCCCGGGGGGCTACACCTTC.

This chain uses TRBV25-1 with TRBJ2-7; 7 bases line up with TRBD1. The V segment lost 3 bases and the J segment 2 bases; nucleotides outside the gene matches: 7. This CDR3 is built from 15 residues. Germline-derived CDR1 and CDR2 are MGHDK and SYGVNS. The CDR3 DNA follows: TGTGCCAGCAGTGACCCCCGACAGGGACCCTACGAGCAGTACTTC. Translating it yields CASSDPRQGPYEQYF.

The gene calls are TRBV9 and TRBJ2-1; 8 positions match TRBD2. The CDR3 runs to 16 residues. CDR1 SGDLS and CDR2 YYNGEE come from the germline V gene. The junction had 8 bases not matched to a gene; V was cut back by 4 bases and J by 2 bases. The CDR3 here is CASSLASSGAYNEQFF. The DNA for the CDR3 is TGTGCCAGCAGCCTCGCAAGTAGCGGGGCCTACAATGAGCAGTTCTTC. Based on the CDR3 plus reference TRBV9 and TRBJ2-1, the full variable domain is DSGVTQTPKHLITATGQRVTLRCSPRSGDLSVYWYQQSLDQGLQFLIQYYNGEERAKGNILERFSAQQFPDLHSELNLSSLELGDSALYFCASSLASSGAYNEQFFGPGTRLTVL.

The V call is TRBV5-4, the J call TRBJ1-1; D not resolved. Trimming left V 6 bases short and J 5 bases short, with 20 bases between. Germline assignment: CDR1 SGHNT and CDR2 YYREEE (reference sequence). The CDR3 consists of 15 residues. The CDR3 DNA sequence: TGTGCCAGCACTGGACTCGGCCGGGTGGGAACTGAAGCTTTCTTT. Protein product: CASTGLGRVGTEAFF.

CDR3 nucleotide sequence: TGTGCCAGCAGCTTGAAAGGGGATGGCGTAGAGACCCAGTACTTC. It encodes CASSLKGDGVETQYF. The rearrangement joins TRBV5-6 to TRBJ2-5; TRBD1 might be the D (5 bases). Germline V gene lookup returns CDR1 SGHDT and CDR2 YYEEEE. Trimming left V 1 base short and J 4 bases short, with 14 bases between. The CDR3 is 15 amino acids.